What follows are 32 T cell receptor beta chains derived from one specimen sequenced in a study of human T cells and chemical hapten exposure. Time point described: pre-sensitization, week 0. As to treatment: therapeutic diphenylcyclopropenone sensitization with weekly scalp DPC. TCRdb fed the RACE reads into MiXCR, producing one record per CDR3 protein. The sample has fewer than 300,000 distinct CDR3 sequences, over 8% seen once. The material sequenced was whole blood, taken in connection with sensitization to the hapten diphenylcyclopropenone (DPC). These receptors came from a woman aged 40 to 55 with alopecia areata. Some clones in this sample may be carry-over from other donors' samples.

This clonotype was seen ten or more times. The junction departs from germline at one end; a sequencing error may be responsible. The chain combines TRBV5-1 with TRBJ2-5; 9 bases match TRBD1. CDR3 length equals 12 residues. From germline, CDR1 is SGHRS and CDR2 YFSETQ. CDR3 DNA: TGTGCCAGCCGACAGGGGGAAGAGACCCAGTACTTC. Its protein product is CASRQGEETQYF.

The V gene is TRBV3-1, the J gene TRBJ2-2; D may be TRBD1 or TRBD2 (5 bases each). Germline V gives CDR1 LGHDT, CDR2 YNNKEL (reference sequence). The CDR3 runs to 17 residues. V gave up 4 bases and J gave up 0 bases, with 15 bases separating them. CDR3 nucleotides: TGTGCCAGCAGCCTATCGGGACGCCTTGCGAACACCGGGGAGCTGTTTTTT. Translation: CASSLSGRLANTGELFF. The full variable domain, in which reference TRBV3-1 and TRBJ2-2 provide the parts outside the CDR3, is DTAVSQTPKYLVTQMGNDKSIKCEQNLGHDTMYWYKQDSKKFLKIMFSYNNKELIINETVPNRFSPKSPDKAHLNLHINSLELGDSAVYFCASSLSGRLANTGELFFGEGSRLTVL.

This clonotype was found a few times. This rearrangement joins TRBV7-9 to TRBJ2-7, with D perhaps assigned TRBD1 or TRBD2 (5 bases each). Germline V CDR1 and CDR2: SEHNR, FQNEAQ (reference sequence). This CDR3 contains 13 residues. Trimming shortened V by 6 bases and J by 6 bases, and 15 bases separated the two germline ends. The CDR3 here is CASSFRTGTEQYF. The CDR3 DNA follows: TGTGCCAGCAGTTTCCGAACCGGGACCGAGCAGTACTTC.

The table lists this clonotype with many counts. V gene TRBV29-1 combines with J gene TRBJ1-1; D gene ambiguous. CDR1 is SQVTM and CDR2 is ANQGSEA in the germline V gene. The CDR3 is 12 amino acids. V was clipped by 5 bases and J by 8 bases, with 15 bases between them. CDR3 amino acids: CSVKRGDTEAFF. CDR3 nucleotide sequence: TGCAGCGTTAAAAGAGGAGATACCGAAGCTTTCTTT.

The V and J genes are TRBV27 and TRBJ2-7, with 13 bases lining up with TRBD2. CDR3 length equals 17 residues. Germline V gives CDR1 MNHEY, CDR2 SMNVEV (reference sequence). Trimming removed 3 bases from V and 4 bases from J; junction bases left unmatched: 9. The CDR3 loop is CASSFQGTSGTLYEQYF. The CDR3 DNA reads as TGTGCCAGCAGTTTCCAGGGGACTAGCGGGACTCTATACGAGCAGTACTTC.

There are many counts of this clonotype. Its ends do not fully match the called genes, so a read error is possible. This chain's CDR3 is CASSLAAYEQYF. CDR3 DNA: TGCGCCAGCAGCTTGGCTGCTTACGAGCAGTACTTC. The chain recombines TRBV7-9 with TRBJ2-7; D unresolved. CDR1 and CDR2 from the germline V gene are SEHNR and FQNEAQ (reference sequence). CDR3 length equals 12 residues.

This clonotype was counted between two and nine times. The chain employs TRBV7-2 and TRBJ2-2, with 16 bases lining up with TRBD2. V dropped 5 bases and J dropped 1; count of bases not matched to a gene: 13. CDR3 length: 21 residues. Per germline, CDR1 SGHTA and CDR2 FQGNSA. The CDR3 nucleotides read TGTGCCAGCAGCCTACCGTACGGGACTAGCGGGAGGGCCGGGAACACCGGGGAGCTGTTTTTT. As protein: CASSLPYGTSGRAGNTGELFF.

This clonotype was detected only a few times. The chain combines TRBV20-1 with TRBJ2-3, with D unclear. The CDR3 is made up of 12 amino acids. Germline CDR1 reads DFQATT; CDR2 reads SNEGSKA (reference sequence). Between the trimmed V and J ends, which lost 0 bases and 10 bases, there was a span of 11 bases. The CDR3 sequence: CSAREQHLSQYF. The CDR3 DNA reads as TGCAGTGCTAGAGAACAACATTTATCGCAGTATTTT.

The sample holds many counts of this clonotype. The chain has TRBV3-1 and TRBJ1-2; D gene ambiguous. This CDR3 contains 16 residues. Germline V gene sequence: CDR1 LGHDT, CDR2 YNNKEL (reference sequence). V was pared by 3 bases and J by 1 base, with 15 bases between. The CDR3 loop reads CASSQSTDGSNYGYTF. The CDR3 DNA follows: TGTGCCAGCAGCCAGTCAACGGACGGAAGTAACTATGGCTACACCTTC. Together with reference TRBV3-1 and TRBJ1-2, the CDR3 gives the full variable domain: DTAVSQTPKYLVTQMGNDKSIKCEQNLGHDTMYWYKQDSKKFLKIMFSYNNKELIINETVPNRFSPKSPDKAHLNLHINSLELGDSAVYFCASSQSTDGSNYGYTFGSGTRLTVV.

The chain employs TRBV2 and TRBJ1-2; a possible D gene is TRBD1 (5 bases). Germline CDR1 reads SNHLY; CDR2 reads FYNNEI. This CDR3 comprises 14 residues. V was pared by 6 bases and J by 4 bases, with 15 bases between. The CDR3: CASRIGAESYGYTF. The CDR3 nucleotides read TGTGCCAGCAGGATCGGGGCGGAGTCCTATGGCTACACCTTC.

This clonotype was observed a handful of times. The CDR3 DNA follows: TGTGCCAGCGGGCGGCCATTAGGGGGCTACACCTTC. Protein product: CASGRPLGGYTF. This chain links TRBV28 with TRBJ1-2; no reliable D call. This CDR3 comprises 12 residues. Per the germline V gene, CDR1 is MDHEN and CDR2 is SYDVKM. The V end was cut by 8 bases, the J end by 8 bases, with 15 bases between.

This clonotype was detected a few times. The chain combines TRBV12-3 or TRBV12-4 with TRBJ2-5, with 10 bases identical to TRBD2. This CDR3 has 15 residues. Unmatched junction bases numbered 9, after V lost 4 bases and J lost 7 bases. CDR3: CASSSSGRAPATQYF. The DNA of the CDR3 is TGTGCCAGCAGTTCGAGCGGGAGGGCCCCGGCGACCCAGTACTTC.

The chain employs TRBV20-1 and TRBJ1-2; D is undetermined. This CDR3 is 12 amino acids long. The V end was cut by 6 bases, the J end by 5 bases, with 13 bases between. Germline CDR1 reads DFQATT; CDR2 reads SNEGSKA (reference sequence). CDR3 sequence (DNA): TGCAGTGCCCTAGCAAGGGATTATGGCTACACCTTC. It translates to CSALARDYGYTF.

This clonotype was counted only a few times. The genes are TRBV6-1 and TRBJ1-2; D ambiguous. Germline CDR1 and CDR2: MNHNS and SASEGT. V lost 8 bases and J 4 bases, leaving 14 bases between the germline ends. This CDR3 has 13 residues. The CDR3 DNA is TGTGCCAGCCTCAACTCCATTATCTATGGCTACACCTTC. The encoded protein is CASLNSIIYGYTF.

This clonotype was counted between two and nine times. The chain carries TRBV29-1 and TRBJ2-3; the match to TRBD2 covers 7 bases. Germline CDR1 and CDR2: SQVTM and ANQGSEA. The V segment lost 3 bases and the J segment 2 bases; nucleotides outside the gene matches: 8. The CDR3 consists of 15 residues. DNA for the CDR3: TGCAGCGTTGATACCCCTGCGGGAGCCACAGATACGCAGTATTTT. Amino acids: CSVDTPAGATDTQYF.

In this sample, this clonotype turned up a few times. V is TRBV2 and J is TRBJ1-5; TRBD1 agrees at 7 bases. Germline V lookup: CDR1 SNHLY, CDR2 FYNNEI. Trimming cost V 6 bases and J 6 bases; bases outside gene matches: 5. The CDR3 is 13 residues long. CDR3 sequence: CASRDRRGQPQHF. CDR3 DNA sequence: TGTGCCAGCAGGGACAGGAGGGGTCAGCCCCAGCATTTT. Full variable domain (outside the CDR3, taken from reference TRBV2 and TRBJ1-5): EPEVTQTPSHQVTQMGQEVILRCVPISNHLYFYWYRQILGQKVEFLVSFYNNEISEKSEIFDDQFSVERPDGSNFTLKIRSTKLEDSAMYFCASRDRRGQPQHFGDGTRLSIL.

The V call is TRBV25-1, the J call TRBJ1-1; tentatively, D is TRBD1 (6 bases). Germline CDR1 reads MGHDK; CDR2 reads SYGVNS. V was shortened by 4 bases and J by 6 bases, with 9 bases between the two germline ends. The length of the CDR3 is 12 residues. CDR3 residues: CASSAPGAEAFF. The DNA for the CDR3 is TGTGCCAGCAGTGCCCCAGGGGCTGAAGCTTTCTTT.

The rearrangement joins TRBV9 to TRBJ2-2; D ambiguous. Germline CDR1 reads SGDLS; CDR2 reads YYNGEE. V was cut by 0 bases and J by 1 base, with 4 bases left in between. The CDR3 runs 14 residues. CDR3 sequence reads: CASSVVQNTGELFF. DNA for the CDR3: TGTGCCAGCAGCGTAGTCCAGAACACCGGGGAGCTGTTTTTT.

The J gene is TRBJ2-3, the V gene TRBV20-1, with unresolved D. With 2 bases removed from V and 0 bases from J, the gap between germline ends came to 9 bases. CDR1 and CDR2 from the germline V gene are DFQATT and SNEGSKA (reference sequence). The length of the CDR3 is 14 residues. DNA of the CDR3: TGCAGTGCTAGACCCGGAGCTAGCACAGATACGCAGTATTTT. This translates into CSARPGASTDTQYF.

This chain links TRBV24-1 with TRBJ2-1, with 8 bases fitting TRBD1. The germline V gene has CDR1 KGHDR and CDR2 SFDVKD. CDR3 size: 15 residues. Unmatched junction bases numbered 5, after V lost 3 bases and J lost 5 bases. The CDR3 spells CATSDDRGLDNEQFF. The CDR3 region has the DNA TGTGCCACCAGTGATGACAGGGGACTTGACAATGAGCAGTTCTTC.

The CDR3 reads CSGPKDVYEQYF. The CDR3 DNA reads as TGCAGCGGCCCTAAAGATGTGTACGAGCAGTACTTC. The V call is TRBV29-1, the J call TRBJ2-7; D not certain. The germline gives CDR1 SQVTM, CDR2 ANQGSEA. This CDR3 comprises 12 residues. V shed 7 bases and J shed 4 bases, with 14 bases lying between them.

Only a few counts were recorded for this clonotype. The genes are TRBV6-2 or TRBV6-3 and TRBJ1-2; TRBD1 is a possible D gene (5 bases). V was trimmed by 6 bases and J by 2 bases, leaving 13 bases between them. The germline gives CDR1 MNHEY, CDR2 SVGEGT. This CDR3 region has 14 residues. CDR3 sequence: CASRSSGENYGYTF. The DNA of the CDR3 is TGTGCCAGCAGGAGCTCGGGGGAGAACTATGGCTACACCTTC.

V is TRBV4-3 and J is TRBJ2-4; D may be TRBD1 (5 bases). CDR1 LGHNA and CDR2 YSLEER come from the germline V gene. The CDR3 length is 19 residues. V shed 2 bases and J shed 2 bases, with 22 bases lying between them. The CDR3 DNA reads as TGCGCCAGCAGCCAAAGGGGCGTCTCTTCTGCCGGTTCCAAAAACATTCAGTACTTC. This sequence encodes CASSQRGVSSAGSKNIQYF.

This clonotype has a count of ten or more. This CDR3 is CASSRGTGTPNYGYTF. CDR3 nucleotide sequence: TGTGCCAGCTCACGGGGGACAGGCACACCTAACTATGGCTACACCTTC. The V call is TRBV18, the J call TRBJ1-2; 8 positions agree with TRBD1. In germline, CDR1 is KGHSH, CDR2 LQKENI. Trimming at V came to 4 bases and at J to 0 bases, leaving 7 bases not matched to a gene. The CDR3 extends over 16 amino acids. Looking up the rest from reference TRBV18 and TRBJ1-2 gives the full variable domain: NAGVMQNPRHLVRRRGQEARLRCSPMKGHSHVYWYRQLPEEGLKFMVYLQKENIIDESGMPKERFSAEFPKEGPSILRIQQVVRGDSAAYFCASSRGTGTPNYGYTFGSGTRLTVV.

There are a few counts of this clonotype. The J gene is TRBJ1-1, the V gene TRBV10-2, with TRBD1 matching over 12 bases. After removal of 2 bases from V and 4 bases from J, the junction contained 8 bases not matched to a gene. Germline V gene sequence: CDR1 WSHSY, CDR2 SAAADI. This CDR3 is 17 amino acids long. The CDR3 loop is CASSEIGTGGDVTEAFF. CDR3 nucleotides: TGCGCCAGCAGTGAGATCGGGACAGGGGGCGACGTCACTGAAGCTTTCTTT.

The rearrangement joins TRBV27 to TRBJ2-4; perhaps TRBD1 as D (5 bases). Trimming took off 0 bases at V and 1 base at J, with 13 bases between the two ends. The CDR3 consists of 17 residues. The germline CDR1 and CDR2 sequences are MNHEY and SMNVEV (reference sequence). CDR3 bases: TGTGCCAGCAGTTTATCGTGGACAAAGGGGGCCAAAAACATTCAGTACTTC. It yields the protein CASSLSWTKGAKNIQYF.

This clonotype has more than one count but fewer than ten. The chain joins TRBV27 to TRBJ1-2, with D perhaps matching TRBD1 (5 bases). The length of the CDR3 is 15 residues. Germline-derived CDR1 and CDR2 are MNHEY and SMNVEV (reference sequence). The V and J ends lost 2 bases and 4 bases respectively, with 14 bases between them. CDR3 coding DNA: TGTGCCAGCAGTTTAAATTGGGGGACCGTCTATGGCTACACCTTC. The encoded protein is CASSLNWGTVYGYTF.

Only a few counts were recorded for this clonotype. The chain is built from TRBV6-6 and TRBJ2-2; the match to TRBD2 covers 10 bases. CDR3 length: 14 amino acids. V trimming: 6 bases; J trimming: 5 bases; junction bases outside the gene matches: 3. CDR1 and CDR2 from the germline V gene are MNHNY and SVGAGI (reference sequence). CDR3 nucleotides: TGTGCCAGCAGACAACTAGCGGGGACCGGGGAGCTGTTTTTT. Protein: CASRQLAGTGELFF.

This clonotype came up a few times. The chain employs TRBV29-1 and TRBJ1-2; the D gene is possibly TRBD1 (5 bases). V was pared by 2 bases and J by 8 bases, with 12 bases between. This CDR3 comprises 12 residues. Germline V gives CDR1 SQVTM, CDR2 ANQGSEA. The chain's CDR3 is CSVEKDSGGYTF. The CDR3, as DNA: TGCAGCGTTGAAAAGGACTCAGGGGGCTACACCTTC.

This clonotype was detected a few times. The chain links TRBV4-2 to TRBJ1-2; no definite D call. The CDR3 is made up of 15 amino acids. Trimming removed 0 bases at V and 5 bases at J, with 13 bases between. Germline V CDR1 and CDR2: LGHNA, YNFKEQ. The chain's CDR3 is CASSQDQKQLYGYTF. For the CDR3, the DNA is TGTGCCAGCAGCCAAGATCAAAAACAGCTTTATGGCTACACCTTC.

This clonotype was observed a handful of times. CDR3 DNA sequence: TGTGCCAGCTCACCACCGAGCAAACTGAACACTGAAGCTTTCTTT. It is translated as CASSPPSKLNTEAFF. The chain combines TRBV18 with TRBJ1-1; D is undetermined. V was trimmed by 0 bases and J by 0 bases, leaving 8 bases between them. CDR1 KGHSH and CDR2 LQKENI come from the germline V gene. This CDR3 region has 15 residues.

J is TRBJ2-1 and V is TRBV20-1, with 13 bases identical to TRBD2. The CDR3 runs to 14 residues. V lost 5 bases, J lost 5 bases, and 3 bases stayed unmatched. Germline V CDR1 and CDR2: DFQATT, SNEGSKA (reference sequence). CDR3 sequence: CSAYGTSGNNEQFF. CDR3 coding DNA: TGCAGTGCTTACGGGACTAGCGGGAACAATGAGCAGTTCTTC.